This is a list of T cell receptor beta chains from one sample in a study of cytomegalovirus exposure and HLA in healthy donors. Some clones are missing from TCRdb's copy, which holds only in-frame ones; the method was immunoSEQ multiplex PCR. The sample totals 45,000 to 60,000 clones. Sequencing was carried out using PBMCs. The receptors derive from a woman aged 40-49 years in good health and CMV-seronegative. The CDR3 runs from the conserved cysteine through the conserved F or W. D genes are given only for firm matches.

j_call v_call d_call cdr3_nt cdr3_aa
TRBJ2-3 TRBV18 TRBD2 TGTGCCAGCTCACCCTTAACTAGCGGGAGTATCCCAGATACGCAGTATTTT CASSPLTSGSIPDTQYF
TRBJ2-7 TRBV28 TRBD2 TGTGCCAGCAGTTTATTCCAGCGGGACGTCCACGAGCAGTACTTC CASSLFQRDVHEQYF
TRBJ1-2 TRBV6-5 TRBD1 TGTGCCAGCAGTTCCGGACAGGGGAGGAGGGGCTACACCTTC CASSSGQGRRGYTF
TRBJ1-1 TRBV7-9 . TGTGCCAGCAGCCCCCCGTGGGGGGTAAGCGACGACACTGAAGCTTTCTTT CASSPPWGVSDDTEAFF
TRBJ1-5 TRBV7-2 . TGTGCCAGCAGCTACGTGGAGAATCAGCCCCAGCATTTT CASSYVENQPQHF
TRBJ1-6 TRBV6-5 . TGTGCCAGCAGCCCTGGCAGCTCCTATAATTCACCCCTCCACTTT CASSPGSSYNSPLHF
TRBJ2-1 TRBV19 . TGTGCCAGTAGTCAGGGGACCTACAATGAGCAGTTCTTC CASSQGTYNEQFF
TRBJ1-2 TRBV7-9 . TGTGCCAGCAGCTTAAGACAGACAAACTATGGCTACACCTTC CASSLRQTNYGYTF
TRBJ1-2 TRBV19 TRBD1 TGTGCCAGTAAGCGACAGGGGGCCTACTATGGCTACACCTTC CASKRQGAYYGYTF
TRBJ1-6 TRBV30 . TGTGCCTGGTTAGCAGGGTTAGGGAACCTCCACTTT CAWLAGLGNLHF
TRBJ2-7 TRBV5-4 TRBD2 TGTGCCAGCAGCCCCGAGGGCGGGGGAAACTCCTACGAGCAGTACTTC CASSPEGGGNSYEQYF
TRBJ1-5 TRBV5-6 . TGTGCCAGCAGCCACCGAAAGGGGGACGCGCCCCAGCATTTT CASSHRKGDAPQHF
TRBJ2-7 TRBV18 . TGTGCCAGCTCACCGGAGGGGGGGACATACGAGCAGTACTTC CASSPEGGTYEQYF
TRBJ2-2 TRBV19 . TGTGCCAGTAGTATTGGCAGCGCGAACACCGGGGAGCTGTTTTTT CASSIGSANTGELFF
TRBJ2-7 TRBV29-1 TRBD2 TGCAGCGCCGGAGCGGGAGCACACGAGCAGTACTTC CSAGAGAHEQYF
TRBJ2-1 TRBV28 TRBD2 TGTGCCAGCAGTTTGGTTGAGGGTGTTGGCGGGGGGGCGGGTGAGCAGTTCTTC CASSLVEGVGGGAGEQFF
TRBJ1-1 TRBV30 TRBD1 TGTGCCGTTCGAATGGGACAGGTGATGAACACTGAAGCTTTCTTT CAVRMGQVMNTEAFF
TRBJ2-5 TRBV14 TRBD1 TGTGCCAGCAGCGCACGACAGGGGGAGGAGACCCAGTACTTC CASSARQGEETQYF
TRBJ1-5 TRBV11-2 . TGTGCCAGCAGCTTAGATCGTGGGGCGGCCCAGCATTTT CASSLDRGAAQHF
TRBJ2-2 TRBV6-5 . TGTGCCAGCAGTTACTCGAGTAGCGGTGACACCGGGGAGCTGTTTTTT CASSYSSSGDTGELFF
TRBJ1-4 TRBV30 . TGTGCCTGGAGTCAGCGGCGGACAGTCCCTGAAAAACTGTTTTTT CAWSQRRTVPEKLFF
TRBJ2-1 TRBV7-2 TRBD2 TGTGCCAGCAGCTTAACTAGCGGGACCTACAATGAGCAGTTCTTC CASSLTSGTYNEQFF
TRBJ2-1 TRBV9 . TGTGCCAGCAGCGTAGGGCGGCGGGGTGAGCAGTTCTTC CASSVGRRGEQFF
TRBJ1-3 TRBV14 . TGTGCCTGTAATACAGGTGGATCTGGAAACACCATATATTTT CACNTGGSGNTIYF
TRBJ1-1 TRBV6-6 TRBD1 TGTGCCAGCAGCCTACAACAGGGGTTGAACACTGAAGCTTTCTTT CASSLQQGLNTEAFF
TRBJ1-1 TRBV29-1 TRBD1 TGCAGCGGAAACAGGGGGTATGCCACTGAAGCTTTCTTT CSGNRGYATEAFF
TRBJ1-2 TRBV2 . TGTGCCAGCAGTGAAAACATCTATGGCTACACCTTC CASSENIYGYTF
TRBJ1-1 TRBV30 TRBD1 TGTGCCTGGAGTGGGCAGGGGGCGTGGACTGAAGCTTTCTTT CAWSGQGAWTEAFF